Listed here are 2 T cell receptor beta chains from one sample, sequenced in a study of preoperative IRX-2 immunotherapy in early breast cancer. Treatment reported: preoperative locoregional IRX-2 cytokine immunotherapy. Sequencing was performed with immunoSEQ multiplex PCR; in TCRdb, only in-frame clones are kept and a portion is missing. The sample lists approximately 20,000 clones, around 81% occurring once. The input for sequencing was lymph node tissue, taken after IRX-2 immunotherapy. The receptors shown here come from a human donor with breast cancer.

The CDR3 DNA is TGTGCCAGCAGTTCCCCGCCCCCAGAGACCCAGTACTTC. Protein sequence: CASSSPPPETQYF. The rearrangement links TRBV6-8 to TRBJ2-5; D is ambiguous. Trimming pared 4 bases from V and 4 bases from J, leaving 10 bases between. The CDR3 totals 13 residues. The germline V gene has CDR1 MNHGY and CDR2 SAAAGT.

J is TRBJ1-1 and V is TRBV28; D not certain. The CDR3 runs to 13 residues. The V end lost 3 bases, the J end lost 10 bases, and 15 bases lay between the germline ends. Germline loops: CDR1 MDHEN, CDR2 SYDVKM. The CDR3 DNA is TGTGCCAGCAGTTTCCTCCGGGATCTCGGAGCTTTCTTT. This encodes CASSFLRDLGAFF. Full variable domain (remainder filled in from reference TRBV28 and TRBJ1-1): DVKVTQSSRYLVKRTGEKVFLECVQDMDHENMFWYRQDPGLGLRLIYFSYDVKMKEKGDIPEGYSVSREKKERFSLILESASTNQTSMYLCASSFLRDLGAFFGQGTRLTVV.